Each of the 20 T cell receptor beta chains below was sequenced from the same sample in a study of cytomegalovirus exposure and HLA in healthy donors. PCR was performed using 60 Vbeta and 13 Jbeta primers. The data were produced by immunoSEQ multiplex PCR, yet TCRdb's version contains in-frame clones alone and is incomplete. The sample shows about 140,000 clones, roughly 79% of them seen only once. Source material: PBMCs. The receptors were sampled from a woman aged 60-75 years in good health and CMV-seropositive.

The chain links TRBV7-9 to TRBJ2-2, with TRBD2 identical over 9 bases. The trim removed 0 bases at V and 5 bases at J, leaving 4 bases unmatched. Germline V gene data show CDR1 as SEHNR and CDR2 as FQNEAQ (reference sequence). The CDR3 totals 16 residues. CDR3 residues: CASSLALAGETGELFF. In nucleotides, the CDR3 is TGTGCCAGCAGCTTAGCTTTAGCGGGAGAAACCGGGGAGCTGTTTTTT.

The gene calls are TRBV9 and TRBJ1-1; weak D call: TRBD1 (6 bases). The ends were cut back, 2 bases at V and 8 bases at J, with 19 bases in the middle. Germline CDR1 SGDLS, CDR2 YYNGEE. This CDR3 has 15 residues. The CDR3 DNA follows: TGTGCCAGCAGCGTCCTCCCACAGGGAGAAGCCGAAGCTTTCTTT. Amino acids: CASSVLPQGEAEAFF.

V is TRBV27 and J is TRBJ1-5; TRBD1 matches at 7 bases. Germline CDR1 is MNHEY and CDR2 is SMNVEV (reference sequence). The J segment lost 5 bases and the V segment lost 5 bases, leaving 3 bases of the junction unmatched. This CDR3 has 13 residues. CDR3 region: CASSETGDQPQHF. The CDR3 DNA follows: TGTGCCAGCAGTGAAACAGGGGATCAGCCCCAGCATTTT.

The chain combines TRBV2 with TRBJ2-2; D may be TRBD2 (7 bases). Trimming took 7 bases from V and 5 from J, leaving 14 bases between them. Germline-derived CDR1 and CDR2 are SNHLY and FYNNEI. The CDR3 has 14 amino acids. DNA of the CDR3: TGTGCCAGCAAAACAGAGGGGGGGACCGGGGAGCTGTTTTTT. Translation: CASKTEGGTGELFF.

The chain links TRBV11-2 to TRBJ2-1; possibly TRBD1 for D (6 bases). CDR1 and CDR2 (germline): SGHAT, FQNNGV. The CDR3 extends over 16 amino acids. Trimming stripped 0 bases from V and 9 bases from J, with 18 bases between. CDR3 bases: TGTGCCAGCAGCTTAGATTTCAGGGACAATATCATTGAGCAGTTCTTC. This codes for CASSLDFRDNIIEQFF. The entire variable domain, with the rest obtained from reference TRBV11-2 and TRBJ2-1, is as follows: EAGVAQSPRYKIIEKRQSVAFWCNPISGHATLYWYQQILGQGPKLLIQFQNNGVVDDSQLPKDRFSAERLKGVDSTLKIQPAKLEDSAVYLCASSLDFRDNIIEQFFGPGTRLTVL.

The J gene is TRBJ2-7, the V gene TRBV27; TRBD1 matches 9 bases. V shed 5 bases and J 1 base; nucleotides not matched to a gene: 6. The germline V gene encodes CDR1 MNHEY and CDR2 SMNVEV (reference sequence). The CDR3 contains 15 residues. The CDR3 loop is CASSTRDRASYEQYF. Here the CDR3 DNA reads TGTGCCAGCAGTACGCGGGACAGGGCTTCCTACGAGCAGTACTTC.

The chain has TRBV19 and TRBJ2-7, with 8 bases that match TRBD1. After removal of 10 bases from V and 2 bases from J, the junction contained 4 bases not matched to a gene. This CDR3 has 12 amino acids. In germline, CDR1 is LNHDA, CDR2 SQIVND (reference sequence). The chain's CDR3 is CATGDRTYEQYF. The CDR3 nucleotides read TGTGCCACTGGGGACAGGACCTACGAGCAGTACTTC.

The rearrangement links TRBV15 to TRBJ2-3, with TRBD1 matching over 9 bases. The trim removed 6 bases at V and 0 bases at J, leaving 7 bases unmatched. The germline gives CDR1 LNHNV, CDR2 YYDKDF (reference sequence). The CDR3 totals 16 residues. The DNA of the CDR3 is TGTGCCACCAGGGGACAGGGAGCGGATAGCACAGATACGCAGTATTTT. This translates into CATRGQGADSTDTQYF. Looking up the rest from reference TRBV15 and TRBJ2-3 gives the full variable domain: DAMVIQNPRYQVTQFGKPVTLSCSQTLNHNVMYWYQQKSSQAPKLLFHYYDKDFNNEADTPDNFQSRRPNTSFCFLDIRSPGLGDTAMYLCATRGQGADSTDTQYFGPGTRLTVL.

The V and J genes are TRBV5-1 and TRBJ2-7, with D uncertain. Germline loops: CDR1 SGHRS, CDR2 YFSETQ. The CDR3 loop spans 13 amino acids. The ends were cut back, 0 bases at V and 4 bases at J, with 8 bases in the middle. The CDR3, as DNA: TGCGCCAGCAGCTTGGTTATCGGGTACGAGCAGTACTTC. Protein sequence: CASSLVIGYEQYF.

J is TRBJ1-4 and V is TRBV7-9, with D possibly being TRBD1 (5 bases). Trimming pared 3 bases from V and 7 bases from J, leaving 15 bases between. The germline V gene has CDR1 SEHNR and CDR2 FQNEAQ (reference sequence). This CDR3 is built from 15 residues. CDR3 sequence (DNA): TGTGCCAGCAGCTTGGAGGGGATTAGGTTTGAAAAACTGTTTTTT. It specifies CASSLEGIRFEKLFF.

This clone is labeled medium-sized. The chain couples TRBV14 to TRBJ2-6; 13 bases are a match to TRBD2. Germline CDR1 reads SGHDN; CDR2 reads FVKESK. V was pared by 4 bases and J by 4 bases, with 10 bases of the junction left unmatched. The CDR3 extends over 19 amino acids. DNA for the CDR3: TGTGCCAGCAGCCGACCAGGACTAGCGGGAGTAGGCGGGGCCAACGTCCTGACTTTC. Its protein is CASSRPGLAGVGGANVLTF.

This chain links TRBV7-2 with TRBJ2-1; D is ambiguous. This CDR3 has 15 amino acids. Per the germline V gene, CDR1 is SGHTA and CDR2 is FQGNSA. With 1 base removed from V and 1 base from J, the gap between germline ends came to 8 bases. This chain's CDR3 is CASSLDTGSYNEQFF. The CDR3 DNA reads TGTGCCAGCAGCTTAGACACGGGTTCCTACAATGAGCAGTTCTTC.

There are many counts of this clone. The chain couples TRBV6-4 to TRBJ2-2, with 7 bases that match TRBD2. This CDR3 region has 13 residues. With V trimmed by 5 bases and J by 3 bases, 0 bases remained unmatched. Germline-derived CDR1 and CDR2 are MRHNA and SNTAGT. In DNA, the CDR3 is TGTGCCAGCAGTAGCGGGGACACCGGGGAGCTGTTTTTT. Amino acid sequence: CASSSGDTGELFF.

This clone was detected a few times. In nucleotides, the CDR3 is TGCGCCAGCAGCTTGGAAGAGCCCGGGGAGCTGTTTTTT. Residues: CASSLEEPGELFF. The chain combines TRBV5-1 with TRBJ2-2; D gene ambiguous. CDR1 SGHRS and CDR2 YFSETQ come from the germline V gene. This CDR3 region has 13 residues. V was shortened by 0 bases and J by 6 bases, with 6 bases between the two germline ends.

The chain uses TRBV2 and TRBJ2-7; TRBD2 agrees at 14 bases. V lost 7 bases and J lost 5; bases outside the gene matches: 1. This CDR3 is built from 13 residues. CDR1 is SNHLY and CDR2 is FYNNEI in the germline V gene. The CDR3, as DNA: TGTGCCAGCAAGACTAGCGGGAGGGACGAGCAGTACTTC. Encoded protein: CASKTSGRDEQYF.

This clone was counted once. This chain joins TRBV2 and TRBJ2-7, with D perhaps TRBD2 (6 bases). V lost 8 bases and J lost 3, with 11 bases in between. This CDR3 is 12 amino acids long. CDR1 and CDR2 from the germline V gene are SNHLY and FYNNEI. CDR3 sequence (DNA): TGTGCCAGCCTGGACTATGGCTACGAGCAGTACTTC. Amino acid sequence: CASLDYGYEQYF.

The V gene is TRBV11-3, the J gene TRBJ1-2, with TRBD1 matching 7 bases. The CDR3 has 15 residues. V lost 5 bases, J lost 7 bases, and 13 bases stayed unmatched. Germline CDR1 and CDR2: SGHNT and YENEEA. The CDR3 sequence is CASSPSGEGAGGYTF. In DNA, the CDR3 is TGTGCCAGCAGCCCGTCCGGCGAGGGGGCGGGTGGCTACACCTTC.

The V and J genes are TRBV6-5 and TRBJ1-4; D remains unclear. Germline V gene sequence: CDR1 MNHEY, CDR2 SVGAGI. The CDR3 is made up of 14 amino acids. Trimming stripped 4 bases from V and 0 bases from J, with 6 bases between. The CDR3 sequence: CASSSSATNEKLFF. Here the CDR3 DNA reads TGTGCCAGCAGTTCGTCAGCAACTAATGAAAAACTGTTTTTT.

This clone has more than one count but fewer than ten. The rearrangement links TRBV29-1 to TRBJ2-2; TRBD2 agrees at 8 bases. The CDR3 length is 14 residues. The V and J ends lost 5 bases and 1 base, in that order; junction bases with no gene match: 3. CDR1 and CDR2 from the germline V gene are SQVTM and ANQGSEA. The CDR3 region has the DNA TGCAGCGTTCTTAGCGGGGTGAACACCGGGGAGCTGTTTTTT. Its protein product is CSVLSGVNTGELFF.

This clone was seen only a few times. The rearrangement links TRBV6-5 to TRBJ2-7; D might be TRBD1 (6 bases). This CDR3 spans 15 amino acids. The V gene's germline CDR1 is MNHEY and CDR2 SVGAGI. Trimming left V 6 bases short and J 0 bases short, with 15 bases between. The CDR3 DNA is TGTGCCAGCAGAAAGGACAGAGGGGTCTCCTACGAGCAGTACTTC. It is translated as CASRKDRGVSYEQYF.